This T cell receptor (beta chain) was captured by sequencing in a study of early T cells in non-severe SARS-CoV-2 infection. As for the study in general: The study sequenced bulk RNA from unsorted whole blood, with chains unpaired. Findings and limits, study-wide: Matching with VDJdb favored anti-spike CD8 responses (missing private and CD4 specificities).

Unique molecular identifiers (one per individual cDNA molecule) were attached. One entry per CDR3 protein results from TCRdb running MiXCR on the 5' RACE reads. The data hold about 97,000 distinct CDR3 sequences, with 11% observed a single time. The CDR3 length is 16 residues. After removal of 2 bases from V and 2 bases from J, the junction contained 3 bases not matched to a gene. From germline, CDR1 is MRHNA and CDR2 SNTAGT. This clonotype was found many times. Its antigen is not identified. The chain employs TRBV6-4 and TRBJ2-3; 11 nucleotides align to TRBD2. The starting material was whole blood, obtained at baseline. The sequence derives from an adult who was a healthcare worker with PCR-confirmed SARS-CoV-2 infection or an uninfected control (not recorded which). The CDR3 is CASSDGSGGATDTQYF. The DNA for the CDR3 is TGTGCCAGCAGTGACGGTAGCGGGGGGGCCACAGATACGCAGTATTTT.